This T cell receptor (beta chain) was sequenced in a study of STAT5B mutations in CD4+ large granular lymphocyte leukemia. Study context: Among healthy controls, a particular HLA allele went with more CDR3 'QG' motifs.

Concerning this clone itself: What it recognizes is unknown.

Whole-study findings and limits: Patient CD4-sorted repertoires stayed more clonal than healthy ones after leukemic-clone removal.

Germline V gene lookup returns CDR1 MNHEY and CDR2 SMNVEV (reference sequence). Trimming took off 1 base at V and 2 bases at J, with 7 bases between the two ends. The CDR3 loop spans 14 amino acids. In the source study's methods: Productive clonotypes were detectable down to 2.59 x 10-5 frequency. TCRdb's copy holds only in-frame clones and misses some; the assay was immunoSEQ multiplex PCR. V and J calls and clone size are those listed in that table; D and trimming were worked out from the DNA. Among around 29,000 clones listed, approximately 80% were seen once. The clonotype originates from a human donor in good health. The chain has TRBV27 and TRBJ2-3; TRBD2 is a possible D gene (6 bases). Sequencing used CD4+ T cells from blood buffy coats. DNA for the CDR3: TGTGCCAGCAGTTTATGGCGGGACACAGATACGCAGTATTTT. Its translation: CASSLWRDTDTQYF.